The clone carrying this T cell receptor (beta chain) was detected a few times. TCRdb redid the calling of the reads with MiXCR, one entry per CDR3 protein. In the table there are approximately 71,000 distinct CDR3 sequences, 3.5% to 4% of which are singletons. This entry comes from a study of T cell repertoires in cytomegalovirus infection. Per the germline V gene, CDR1 is SEHNR and CDR2 is FQNEAQ (reference sequence). This CDR3 spans 12 amino acids. Between the trimmed V and J ends, which lost 3 bases and 9 bases, there was a span of 9 bases. This clonotype was obtained from a human donor in good health (CMV status not recorded). Some clones in this sample may be carry-over from other donors' samples. J is TRBJ2-1 and V is TRBV7-9; D remains unclear. The specimen was PBMCs. CDR3 coding DNA: TGTGCCAGCAGCTTTTCGAGTGGTGAGCAGTTCTTC. Its translation: CASSFSSGEQFF.